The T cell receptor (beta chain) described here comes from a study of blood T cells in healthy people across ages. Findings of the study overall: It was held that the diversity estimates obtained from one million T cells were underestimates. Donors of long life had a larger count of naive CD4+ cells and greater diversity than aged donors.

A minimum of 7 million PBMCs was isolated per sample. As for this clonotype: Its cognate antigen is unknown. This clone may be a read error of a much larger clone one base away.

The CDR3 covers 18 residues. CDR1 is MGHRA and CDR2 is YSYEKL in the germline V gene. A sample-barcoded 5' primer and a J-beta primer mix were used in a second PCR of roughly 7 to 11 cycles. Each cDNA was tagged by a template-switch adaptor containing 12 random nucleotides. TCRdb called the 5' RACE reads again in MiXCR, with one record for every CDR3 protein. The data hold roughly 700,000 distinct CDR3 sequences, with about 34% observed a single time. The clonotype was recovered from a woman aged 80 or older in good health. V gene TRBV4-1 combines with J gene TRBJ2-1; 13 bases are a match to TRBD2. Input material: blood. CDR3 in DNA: TGCGCCGGCAGCGCTACTAGCGGGGGGGCCATTTGGCTGAATGAGCAGTTCTTC. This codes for CAGSATSGGAIWLNEQFF.